The 30 T cell receptor beta chains listed next were all sequenced from one sample in a study of regulatory T cells in long-lasting Graves disease. The time point was: persistent/refractory GD, antithyroid drugs over 5 years with positive TRAb. Making the TCR library involved RNA that had been extracted from PBMCs. Construction of TCR beta libraries relied on iRepertoire HTBI primers and on Arm-PCR targeting CDR3 regions. MiXCR, applied by TCRdb to the multiplex PCR reads, yields one record per CDR3 protein. The repertoire includes about 460,000 distinct CDR3 sequences, approximately 22% of them detected once, and less than 15% sits in the top ten. Sequencing was performed on peripheral blood mononuclear cells (PBMCs), taken when the disease was refractory, from a patient treated with antithyroid drugs. The receptors stem from a female donor with Graves disease.

This clonotype came up many times. V and J are TRBV28 and TRBJ1-3; D not certain. The V gene lost 7 bases and the J gene lost 0 bases, with 13 bases spanning the gap. Germline V gene lookup returns CDR1 MDHEN and CDR2 SYDVKM. The CDR3 has 15 residues. The CDR3 is CASTNWAGSGNTIYF. The CDR3, as DNA: TGTGCCAGCACCAATTGGGCAGGCTCTGGAAACACCATATATTTT.

CDR3 DNA: TGTGCCAGTAGTATACGGGGCAGGGGCAATGAGCAGTTCTTC. Amino acids: CASSIRGRGNEQFF. V gene TRBV19 combines with J gene TRBJ2-1; possibly TRBD1 for D (6 bases). The V and J ends lost 2 bases and 6 bases respectively, with 11 bases between them. This CDR3 has 14 amino acids. CDR1 is LNHDA and CDR2 is SQIVND in the germline V gene (reference sequence).

The genes are TRBV28 and TRBJ2-5, with 11 positions matching TRBD2. The ends lost 4 bases at V and 7 bases at J; junction bases unmatched: 11. Germline values: CDR1 MDHEN, CDR2 SYDVKM. The CDR3 is 16 amino acids. The CDR3 loop reads CASSYSPTSGIGTQYF. Here the CDR3 DNA reads TGTGCCAGCAGTTACTCTCCGACTAGCGGGATTGGGACCCAGTACTTC.

Concerning this clonotype: This could be a read error, since a much larger clone is one nucleotide away. The chain couples TRBV6-2 or TRBV6-3 to TRBJ2-5, with a weak D call TRBD1 (5 bases). The CDR3 spans 19 residues. CDR1 is MNHEY, CDR2 SVGEGT, per germline. CDR3 amino acids: CAGSSPKGSRLHPQETQYF. DNA of the CDR3: TGTGCCGGCAGTTCCCCTAAGGGGTCCAGGTTACATCCCCAAGAGACCCAGTACTTC.

This chain connects TRBV11-3 to TRBJ2-1; tentatively, D is TRBD2 (5 bases). V was cut by 1 base and J by 4 bases, with 14 bases left in between. The germline V gene has CDR1 SGHNT and CDR2 YENEEA. The CDR3 sequence is 16 residues long. CDR3: CASSLVGGPTYNEQFF. In DNA, the CDR3 is TGTGCCAGCAGCTTAGTCGGCGGGCCGACTTACAATGAGCAGTTCTTC.

This clonotype was counted between two and nine times. The rearrangement joins TRBV20-1 to TRBJ2-7; TRBD1 matches at 11 bases. V was pared by 5 bases and J by 5 bases, with 11 bases of the junction left unmatched. This CDR3 comprises 15 residues. Looked up from germline, CDR1 is DFQATT and CDR2 is SNEGSKA (reference sequence). The DNA for the CDR3 is TGCAGTGCTTCTTGGGACAGGGGGAGCGGGGACGAGCAGTACTTC. It encodes CSASWDRGSGDEQYF.

The chain has TRBV10-3 and TRBJ2-3; 7 nucleotides line up with TRBD1. Per the germline V gene, CDR1 is ENHRY and CDR2 is SYGVKD. This CDR3 has 14 residues. V gave up 8 bases and J gave up 0 bases; unmatched junction bases: 5. The CDR3 DNA follows: TGTGCCATCGGGAAGGGGGCGAGCACAGATACGCAGTATTTT. Residues: CAIGKGASTDTQYF.

This clonotype appeared a few times. J is TRBJ1-5 and V is TRBV20-1; D gene ambiguous. V lost 6 bases to trimming and J lost 5 bases, with 17 bases between them. Germline CDR1 and CDR2: DFQATT and SNEGSKA (reference sequence). This CDR3 is 14 amino acids long. As DNA, the CDR3 is TGCAGTGCGACCGACTGGGAGGGCCATCAGCCCCAGCATTTT. Its protein is CSATDWEGHQPQHF.

As concerns this clonotype: Here the CDR3 omits its conserved ending phenylalanine or tryptophan, so a read error is the likely source. The chain joins TRBV19 to TRBJ2-5; D gene uncertain. In germline, CDR1 is LNHDA, CDR2 SQIVND (reference sequence). The CDR3 loop spans 15 amino acids. Trimming stripped 3 bases from V and 1 base from J, with 12 bases between. The CDR3 DNA reads as TGTGCCAGTAGTATGACTGGACGGTTCCAAGAGACCCAGTACTCC. Its translation is CASSMTGRFQETQYS.

In this sample, this clonotype turned up many times. The chain joins TRBV12-3 or TRBV12-4 to TRBJ2-7, with D maybe TRBD1 (6 bases). V lost 1 base, J lost 6 bases, and 7 bases lay in between. The CDR3 is 12 amino acids. The CDR3 DNA is TGTGCCAGCAGTTTAGTCAGGGGCGAGCAGTACTTC. It codes for CASSLVRGEQYF.

This rearrangement joins TRBV20-1 to TRBJ2-7; D might be TRBD2 (5 bases). CDR1 is DFQATT, CDR2 SNEGSKA, per germline (reference sequence). The CDR3 extends over 13 amino acids. V lost 1 base and J 4 bases, leaving 11 bases between the germline ends. Here the CDR3 DNA reads TGCAGTGCTAGAGGTCTAAGGGAGTACGAGCAGTACTTC. Protein: CSARGLREYEQYF.

On this clonotype: Being one base from a much bigger clone, this may be a read error. The genes are TRBV10-3 and TRBJ2-2; D is tentatively TRBD1 or TRBD2 (5 bases each). The V and J ends lost 8 bases and 4 bases respectively, with 20 bases between them. In germline, CDR1 is ENHRY, CDR2 SYGVKD. This CDR3 is built from 16 residues. CDR3 loop: CAIGWTRGDITGELFF. For the CDR3, the DNA is TGTGCCATCGGTTGGACGAGGGGCGATATCACCGGGGAGCTGTTTTTT.

This clonotype was seen a few times. The chain has TRBV29-1 and TRBJ1-2; the D gene is possibly TRBD1 (6 bases). Trimming took 3 bases from V and 3 from J, leaving 14 bases between them. The length of the CDR3 is 14 residues. Germline loops: CDR1 SQVTM, CDR2 ANQGSEA. For the CDR3, the DNA is TGCAGCGTTGATCTTATGGGGGCTGACTATGGCTACACCTTC. Encoded protein: CSVDLMGADYGYTF.

This clonotype occurred many times. The CDR3 DNA reads TGTGCCAGCTCACCATCCGGGCAACCTGGCTACACCTTC. It yields the protein CASSPSGQPGYTF. This sequence joins TRBV18 and TRBJ1-2; no clear D. Germline V gene lookup returns CDR1 KGHSH and CDR2 LQKENI. Between the trimmed V and J ends, which lost 2 bases and 7 bases, there was a span of 11 bases. The CDR3 runs to 13 residues.

This clonotype was observed a few times. The chain links TRBV3-1 to TRBJ2-7, with a weak D call TRBD1 (6 bases). The V and J ends lost 1 base and 2 bases respectively, with 9 bases between them. CDR3 length equals 14 residues. Germline V CDR1 and CDR2: LGHDT, YNNKEL (reference sequence). The CDR3 nucleotides read TGTGCCAGCAGCCAAGGGGGGCCTACCTACGAGCAGTACTTC. As protein: CASSQGGPTYEQYF.

Turning to this clonotype: A far larger clone is a single base away, which makes a read error likely. The final CDR3 position lacks the conserved phenylalanine or tryptophan, pointing to a likely read error. The chain carries TRBV7-2 and TRBJ2-5; D remains unclear. Trimming left V 1 base short and J 3 bases short, with 9 bases between. CDR1 and CDR2 (germline): SGHTA, FQGNSA. This CDR3 contains 14 residues. The CDR3 DNA sequence: TGTGCCAGCAGCTTAGATCGGCAGGAAGAGACCCAGTACTCC. Its translation is CASSLDRQEETQYS.

This chain links TRBV5-4 with TRBJ2-7, with TRBD1 matching over 9 bases. The V gene end was trimmed by 5 bases and the J gene end by 5 bases; junction bases not matched to a gene: 8. This CDR3 has 14 amino acids. Germline V gene data show CDR1 as SGHNT and CDR2 as YYREEE (reference sequence). This chain's CDR3 is CASRGGTGFHEQYF. The DNA for the CDR3 is TGTGCCAGCAGGGGCGGGACAGGGTTCCACGAGCAGTACTTC.

This chain joins TRBV6-5 and TRBJ1-5, with D maybe TRBD1 (6 bases). This CDR3 is built from 16 residues. CDR1 and CDR2 (germline): MNHEY, SVGAGI. Trimming removed 2 bases at V and 6 bases at J, with 17 bases between. Written as DNA, the CDR3 is TGTGCCAGCAGTTACCAGGGGACGGGGGGAGGTCAGCCCCAGCATTTT. Its translation: CASSYQGTGGGQPQHF.

There are many counts of this clonotype. J is TRBJ2-5 and V is TRBV28; no definite D call. The germline V gene has CDR1 MDHEN and CDR2 SYDVKM. This CDR3 is built from 12 residues. V was cut by 5 bases and J by 6 bases, with 10 bases left in between. The CDR3 DNA reads TGTGCCAGCAGTGCAGAAAAGAAGACCCAGTACTTC. Protein sequence: CASSAEKKTQYF.

This clonotype showed up many times. The V gene is TRBV12-3 or TRBV12-4, the J gene TRBJ1-4; D possibly corresponds to TRBD1 (6 bases). V was trimmed by 4 bases and J by 3 bases, leaving 12 bases between them. There are 15 residues in the CDR3. The CDR3 DNA is TGTGCCAGCAGTTCAGGGGCAGCCGCTAATGAAAAACTGTTTTTT. It codes for CASSSGAAANEKLFF.

This clonotype has only one observation. A far larger clone differs by one base, so this is likely a read error. The rearrangement joins TRBV9 to TRBJ1-1; D gene ambiguous. The CDR3 is made up of 13 amino acids. V was cut by 1 base and J by 0 bases, with 4 bases left in between. Germline CDR1 is SGDLS and CDR2 is YYNGEE. DNA for the CDR3: TGTGCCAGCAGCGTAAGGATGAACACTGAAGCTTTCTTT. Its translation: CASSVRMNTEAFF.

V usage is TRBV19 and J usage is TRBJ1-3; D remains ambiguous. The V end lost 11 bases, the J end lost 1 base, and 9 bases lay between the germline ends. The CDR3 sequence is 12 residues long. Germline lookup yields CDR1 LNHDA and CDR2 SQIVND (reference sequence). The CDR3 loop is CASGVSGNTIYF. The CDR3 bases are TGTGCCTCCGGAGTTTCTGGAAACACCATATATTTT.

V is TRBV7-2 and J is TRBJ1-2; TRBD1 matches at 7 bases. The germline CDR1 and CDR2 sequences are SGHTA and FQGNSA. V gave up 4 bases and J gave up 6 bases; unmatched junction bases: 5. The CDR3 contains 13 residues. CDR3 in amino acids: CASSSGQRDGYTF. The CDR3 DNA is TGTGCCAGCAGCTCGGGACAGAGGGATGGCTACACCTTC.

For this clonotype: A far larger clone differs by one base, so this is likely a read error. J is TRBJ1-2 and V is TRBV6-5; perhaps TRBD1 as D (6 bases). This CDR3 has 15 residues. Germline-derived CDR1 and CDR2 are MNHEY and SVGAGI. CDR3 nucleotides: TGTGCCAGCAGTTTAGCGTCTACAGGGAACTATAGCTACACCTTC. It translates to CASSLASTGNYSYTF.

The V and J genes are TRBV5-1 and TRBJ1-1; D unresolved. The CDR3 totals 14 residues. Trimming shortened V by 4 bases and J by 1 base, and 11 bases separated the two germline ends. Germline V gives CDR1 SGHRS, CDR2 YFSETQ. The CDR3 sequence is CASSPARGNTEAFF. The CDR3 DNA reads as TGCGCCAGCAGCCCAGCACGGGGGAACACTGAAGCTTTCTTT.

In its sample, this clonotype was seen a few times. V and J are TRBV10-3 and TRBJ2-3; D possibly matches TRBD1 or TRBD2 (6 bases each). The CDR3 consists of 15 residues. Trimming pared 6 bases from V and 2 bases from J, leaving 15 bases between. Germline loops: CDR1 ENHRY, CDR2 SYGVKD. The CDR3: CAISPRRDNTDTQYF. The CDR3 nucleotides read TGTGCCATCAGCCCCAGGAGGGACAACACAGATACGCAGTATTTT.

This clonotype was seen once. The V and J genes are TRBV5-4 and TRBJ1-1, with 9 bases that match TRBD1. The CDR3 extends over 17 amino acids. Germline V lookup: CDR1 SGHNT, CDR2 YYREEE (reference sequence). V shed 5 bases and J 1 base; nucleotides not matched to a gene: 12. This CDR3 reads CASRRYGQGLRNTEAFF. CDR3 in DNA: TGTGCCAGCAGACGATACGGACAGGGGTTGCGGAACACTGAAGCTTTCTTT.

This clonotype was recorded a few times. The rearrangement uses TRBV20-1 and TRBJ2-7; 9 nucleotides match TRBD2. Losses at the gene ends were 3 bases for V and 3 bases for J; bases not matched to a gene: 6. The CDR3 runs to 14 residues. CDR1 is DFQATT, CDR2 SNEGSKA, per germline (reference sequence). The CDR3 region has the DNA TGCAGTGCTAGGGAGCGGGAGGACTACTACGAGCAGTACTTC. It yields the protein CSAREREDYYEQYF.

This clonotype showed up just a few times. V and J are TRBV19 and TRBJ1-4, with unresolved D. CDR1 is LNHDA and CDR2 is SQIVND in the germline V gene (reference sequence). CDR3 length: 16 residues. V was clipped by 7 bases and J by 2 bases, with 17 bases between them. CDR3 DNA: TGTGCCAGTACTCACGCTAAGACCGATACTAATGAAAAACTGTTTTTT. It yields the protein CASTHAKTDTNEKLFF.

V and J are TRBV12-3 or TRBV12-4 and TRBJ2-2; perhaps TRBD1 as D (6 bases). V was shortened by 11 bases and J by 6 bases, with 13 bases between the two germline ends. CDR3 size: 12 residues. The chain's CDR3 is CAGKSGAGELFF. The CDR3 bases are TGTGCCGGAAAGTCAGGGGCCGGGGAGCTGTTTTTT.